This is a list of T cell receptor beta chains from one sample in a study of neurological immune-mediated disorders. In TCRdb, the 5' RACE reads were re-called with MiXCR into one record per CDR3 protein. The top ten hold 5.5% of the sample, which has 25,000 or so distinct CDR3 sequences, about 13% seen once. Sequencing was performed on CD4+ T cells from blood. The receptors derive from a female donor with HTLV-1-associated myelopathy (HAM/TSP). Each CDR3 is given with its conserved first and last residue. Each record gives: V gene, clone size, CDR3 length, D gene, J gene, CDR3 DNA, CDR3 protein. The D gene is left open where the match is weak. Only part of the rows carry a size: once, few, many, or a class if the clone is expanded.

v_call: TRBV12-3/TRBV12-4
clone_size: many
cdr3_length: 15
d_call: TRBD1
j_call: TRBJ1-5
cdr3_nt: TGTGCCAGCCGCGGGACAGGGAAAGGCAATCAGCCCCAGCATTTT
cdr3_aa: CASRGTGKGNQPQHF

v_call: TRBV20-1
clone_size: many
cdr3_length: 13
d_call: -
j_call: TRBJ2-1
cdr3_nt: TGCAGTGCGCGGGCGAGCTCCTACAATGAGCAGTTCTTC
cdr3_aa: CSARASSYNEQFF

v_call: TRBV4-1
clone_size: -
cdr3_length: 18
d_call: TRBD2
j_call: TRBJ2-7
cdr3_nt: TGCGCCAGCAGCCACCCCCGCGAGGGACTAGCGGACACCTACGAGCAGTACTTC
cdr3_aa: CASSHPREGLADTYEQYF

v_call: TRBV5-1
clone_size: many
cdr3_length: 14
d_call: -
j_call: TRBJ2-7
cdr3_nt: TGCGCCAGCAGTCAAACCCTAGACAGTTCCGAGCAGTACTTC
cdr3_aa: CASSQTLDSSEQYF

v_call: TRBV10-3
clone_size: many
cdr3_length: 12
d_call: -
j_call: TRBJ1-2
cdr3_nt: TGTGCCATCAGTGAGGAATCCTATGGCTACACCTTC
cdr3_aa: CAISEESYGYTF

v_call: TRBV20-1
clone_size: many
cdr3_length: 13
d_call: -
j_call: TRBJ1-1
cdr3_nt: TGCAGTGCTAGAGAAGACCGGAACACTGAAGCTTTCTTT
cdr3_aa: CSAREDRNTEAFF

v_call: TRBV27
clone_size: many
cdr3_length: 12
d_call: -
j_call: TRBJ2-3
cdr3_nt: TGTGCCAGCAGTTTATTTGGAGATACGCAGTATTTT
cdr3_aa: CASSLFGDTQYF

v_call: TRBV10-2
clone_size: many
cdr3_length: 13
d_call: -
j_call: TRBJ1-6
cdr3_nt: TGCGCCAGCAGTGAGACGGTTGGCTCACCCCTCCACTTT
cdr3_aa: CASSETVGSPLHF

v_call: TRBV5-1
clone_size: many
cdr3_length: 16
d_call: -
j_call: TRBJ1-1
cdr3_nt: TGCGCCAGCAGCATCCAAACAGGGCCGAGGGGCACTGAAGCTTTCTTT
cdr3_aa: CASSIQTGPRGTEAFF

v_call: TRBV5-6
clone_size: many
cdr3_length: 16
d_call: -
j_call: TRBJ2-2
cdr3_nt: TGTGCCAGCAGCTCTGGCAGGGTCAATAACGCCGGGGAGCTGTTTTTT
cdr3_aa: CASSSGRVNNAGELFF

v_call: TRBV5-5
clone_size: many
cdr3_length: 14
d_call: TRBD1
j_call: TRBJ1-4
cdr3_nt: TGTGCCAGCAGCTTGCAGGGGGCTAATGAAAAACTGTTTTTT
cdr3_aa: CASSLQGANEKLFF

v_call: TRBV20-1
clone_size: many
cdr3_length: 17
d_call: TRBD2
j_call: TRBJ2-2
cdr3_nt: TGCAGTGCTCGGGGACTAGCGGGAGGGGGGAACACCGGGGAGCTGTTTTTT
cdr3_aa: CSARGLAGGGNTGELFF

v_call: TRBV5-1
clone_size: medium-sized
cdr3_length: 14
d_call: -
j_call: TRBJ2-2
cdr3_nt: TGCGCCAGCAGCTTGGCCGGTAACACCGGGGAGCTGTTTTTT
cdr3_aa: CASSLAGNTGELFF

v_call: TRBV5-1
clone_size: many
cdr3_length: 17
d_call: -
j_call: TRBJ2-7
cdr3_nt: TGCGCCAGCAGCAGGGGGGGGGACTCCAGTCCACTTTACGAGCAGTACTTC
cdr3_aa: CASSRGGDSSPLYEQYF

v_call: TRBV7-2
clone_size: many
cdr3_length: 14
d_call: -
j_call: TRBJ2-1
cdr3_nt: TGTGCCAGCAGCCCCCTAACGGTTTTAGGTGAGCAGTTCTTC
cdr3_aa: CASSPLTVLGEQFF

v_call: TRBV29-1
clone_size: many
cdr3_length: 20
d_call: TRBD2
j_call: TRBJ2-3
cdr3_nt: TGCAGCGTTGACCTACGTCTTAGATCCGGGACTAGCGCCGGCGAGGATACGCAGTATTTT
cdr3_aa: CSVDLRLRSGTSAGEDTQYF

v_call: TRBV12-3/TRBV12-4
clone_size: many
cdr3_length: 13
d_call: -
j_call: TRBJ1-5
cdr3_nt: TGTGCCAGCAGTTTACGAGGAAATCAGCCCCAGCATTTT
cdr3_aa: CASSLRGNQPQHF

v_call: TRBV19
clone_size: many
cdr3_length: 16
d_call: -
j_call: TRBJ1-5
cdr3_nt: TGTGCCAGTAGTATAGAAGGGCAGGGACGGAGGCAGCCCCAGCATTTT
cdr3_aa: CASSIEGQGRRQPQHF

v_call: TRBV20-1
clone_size: many
cdr3_length: 14
d_call: -
j_call: TRBJ1-2
cdr3_nt: TGCAGTGCTAGAGTAGCGGGGGGTGGGGGAGGCTACACCTTC
cdr3_aa: CSARVAGGGGGYTF

v_call: TRBV5-1
clone_size: many
cdr3_length: 14
d_call: -
j_call: TRBJ2-7
cdr3_nt: TGCGCCAGCAGCCCGTCAAGTACCACCTACGAGCAGTACTTC
cdr3_aa: CASSPSSTTYEQYF

v_call: TRBV7-6
clone_size: many
cdr3_length: 13
d_call: -
j_call: TRBJ1-1
cdr3_nt: TGTGCCAGCAGCCGTTTCCAGGGGTCTGAAGCTTTCTTT
cdr3_aa: CASSRFQGSEAFF

v_call: TRBV6-2/TRBV6-3
clone_size: many
cdr3_length: 12
d_call: -
j_call: TRBJ2-7
cdr3_nt: TGTGCCAGCGGCCAAACCAACTACGAGCAGTACTTC
cdr3_aa: CASGQTNYEQYF

v_call: TRBV24-1
clone_size: many
cdr3_length: 20
d_call: TRBD1
j_call: TRBJ1-1
cdr3_nt: TGTGCCACCAGTGCTAGCCAAAGTCAACGGGACAGGACCATGAACACTGAAGCTTTCTTT
cdr3_aa: CATSASQSQRDRTMNTEAFF

v_call: TRBV7-9
clone_size: many
cdr3_length: 15
d_call: -
j_call: TRBJ2-5
cdr3_nt: TGTGCCAGCAGCTTAGGGGTTGGAGTCCAAGAGACCCAGTACTTC
cdr3_aa: CASSLGVGVQETQYF

v_call: TRBV6-5
clone_size: many
cdr3_length: 14
d_call: -
j_call: TRBJ2-7
cdr3_nt: TGTGCCAGCAGTTACGTGTGGGACTTCCACGAGCAGTACTTC
cdr3_aa: CASSYVWDFHEQYF

v_call: TRBV12-2
clone_size: few
cdr3_length: 14
d_call: -
j_call: TRBJ2-5
cdr3_nt: TGTGCAAGTCGCCCCCCGCTTAAGGGGGAGACCCAGTACTTC
cdr3_aa: CASRPPLKGETQYF

v_call: TRBV20-1
clone_size: many
cdr3_length: 12
d_call: TRBD1
j_call: TRBJ1-2
cdr3_nt: TGCAGTGCCAAGCGACAGGGATCTGGCTACACCTTC
cdr3_aa: CSAKRQGSGYTF

v_call: TRBV20-1
clone_size: many
cdr3_length: 15
d_call: TRBD1
j_call: TRBJ2-5
cdr3_nt: TGCAGTGCTAGAGATCCCCGAGAGGGGGCAGAGACCCAGTACTTC
cdr3_aa: CSARDPREGAETQYF

v_call: TRBV10-2
clone_size: many
cdr3_length: 13
d_call: TRBD1
j_call: TRBJ2-7
cdr3_nt: TGCGCCAGCAGTCCGGGACAGAACTACGAGCAGTACTTC
cdr3_aa: CASSPGQNYEQYF

v_call: TRBV20-1
clone_size: large
cdr3_length: 13
d_call: -
j_call: TRBJ1-1
cdr3_nt: TGCAGTGCCAGAACAGGTTTGACGACTGAAGCTTTCTTT
cdr3_aa: CSARTGLTTEAFF

v_call: TRBV20-1
clone_size: many
cdr3_length: 15
d_call: -
j_call: TRBJ1-3
cdr3_nt: TGCAGTGCCGTGGAAGGGGCAAGCTCTGGAAACACCATATATTTT
cdr3_aa: CSAVEGASSGNTIYF

v_call: TRBV2
clone_size: medium-sized
cdr3_length: 11
d_call: -
j_call: TRBJ2-2
cdr3_nt: TGTGCCAGCAGCAGGGCCGGGGAGCTGTTTTTT
cdr3_aa: CASSRAGELFF

v_call: TRBV12-3/TRBV12-4
clone_size: many
cdr3_length: 12
d_call: -
j_call: TRBJ2-5
cdr3_nt: TGTGCCAGCAGTTTATCTGGGGAGACCCAGTACTTC
cdr3_aa: CASSLSGETQYF

v_call: TRBV14
clone_size: -
cdr3_length: 14
d_call: -
j_call: TRBJ1-1
cdr3_nt: TGTGCCAGCAGCCAATGGCCCGGGACATGGAGAGCTTTCTTT
cdr3_aa: CASSQWPGTWRAFF

v_call: TRBV28
clone_size: many
cdr3_length: 16
d_call: TRBD2
j_call: TRBJ2-7
cdr3_nt: TGTGCCAGCAGTGCCCGGACTAGCGGGAGGGCCTATGAGCAGTACTTC
cdr3_aa: CASSARTSGRAYEQYF

v_call: TRBV20-1
clone_size: many
cdr3_length: 15
d_call: TRBD2
j_call: TRBJ2-7
cdr3_nt: TGCAGTGCTAGAGAGACTAGCGGGAGGGCCTACGAGCAGTACTTC
cdr3_aa: CSARETSGRAYEQYF

v_call: TRBV20-1
clone_size: many
cdr3_length: 14
d_call: -
j_call: TRBJ2-7
cdr3_nt: TGCAGTGCTAGGGATCCAGGCCCAGGGAACGAGCAGTACTTC
cdr3_aa: CSARDPGPGNEQYF

v_call: TRBV20-1
clone_size: many
cdr3_length: 14
d_call: -
j_call: TRBJ2-7
cdr3_nt: TGCAGTGCTAGAGATCCTCGACAGCTATACGAGCAGTACTTC
cdr3_aa: CSARDPRQLYEQYF

v_call: TRBV18
clone_size: many
cdr3_length: 16
d_call: TRBD2
j_call: TRBJ2-1
cdr3_nt: TGTGCCAGCTCACCCCTAGCGGGGAGCTCCTACAATGAGCAGTTCTTC
cdr3_aa: CASSPLAGSSYNEQFF

v_call: TRBV29-1
clone_size: many
cdr3_length: 18
d_call: -
j_call: TRBJ2-1
cdr3_nt: TGCAGCGTTGAAGTGTTCTGGTGGAATGGGAGCTCCTACAATGAGCAGTTCTTC
cdr3_aa: CSVEVFWWNGSSYNEQFF

v_call: TRBV6-1
clone_size: many
cdr3_length: 16
d_call: TRBD2
j_call: TRBJ2-1
cdr3_nt: TGTGCCAGCAGTTGGACTAGCGGGGGCTCCTACAATGAGCAGTTCTTC
cdr3_aa: CASSWTSGGSYNEQFF